The 3 T cell receptor beta chains presented below share a single source sample, sequenced in a study of blood T cells in healthy people across ages. A second about 7 to 11 cycle PCR used barcoded and J-beta primers. TCRdb itself ran the 5' RACE reads through MiXCR, one entry per CDR3 protein. The profile shows hundreds of thousands of distinct CDR3 sequences, less than 25% of them singletons. The same specimen was also included in a second study, on T cells of mothers and their children.

The sample taken for sequencing was blood. These receptors all stem from a boy aged 5 to 17 in good health.

This clonotype was counted a few times. V usage is TRBV4-1 and J usage is TRBJ2-4, with TRBD1 matching 9 bases. The ends lost 3 bases at V and 3 bases at J; junction bases unmatched: 0. The CDR3 length is 14 residues. Germline CDR1 is MGHRA and CDR2 is YSYEKL. DNA for the CDR3: TGCGCCAGCAGCCAGACAGGGGGCAAAAACATTCAGTACTTC. This encodes CASSQTGGKNIQYF.

The chain couples TRBV12-3 or TRBV12-4 to TRBJ2-2, with 7 bases fitting TRBD2. CDR3 length equals 15 residues. J gave up 3 bases and V 6 bases, and 7 bases lay outside the gene matches. CDR3 nucleotides: TGTGCCAGCAGGTCGATGGGGGGGTACACCGGGGAGCTGTTTTTT. Its translation: CASRSMGGYTGELFF.

The chain joins TRBV10-3 to TRBJ1-6; tentative D call: TRBD1 (6 bases). The CDR3 is 16 residues long. Germline V CDR1 and CDR2: ENHRY, SYGVKD. The germline V and J ends were trimmed by 0 bases and 7 bases, with 13 bases remaining between them. The CDR3 protein is CAISESMGDMNSPLHF. Here the CDR3 DNA reads TGTGCCATCAGTGAGTCGATGGGGGACATGAATTCACCCCTCCACTTT.